The 20 T cell receptor beta chains in this list originate from one sample, sequenced in a study of cytomegalovirus exposure and HLA in healthy donors. Primers included in the PCR were 60 Vbeta and 13 Jbeta primers. Assay: immunoSEQ multiplex PCR; the TCRdb copy retains only in-frame clones and omits some. The table records 150,000 to 200,000 clones, about 79% of them present only once. The sample consisted of PBMCs. These receptors all come from a man aged 45 to 65 in good health and CMV-seropositive.

The V and J genes are TRBV27 and TRBJ2-5; TRBD1 aligns across 7 bases. Trimming removed 5 bases from V and 5 bases from J; junction bases left unmatched: 11. Germline V lookup: CDR1 MNHEY, CDR2 SMNVEV (reference sequence). CDR3 size: 15 residues. CDR3: CASSLLRGGSETQYF. The DNA of the CDR3 is TGTGCCAGCAGTCTCCTCCGAGGGGGCAGCGAGACCCAGTACTTC.

The rearrangement joins TRBV27 to TRBJ2-1; the match to TRBD1 covers 10 bases. CDR3 length equals 15 residues. Unmatched junction bases numbered 10, after V lost 5 bases and J lost 9 bases. In germline, CDR1 is MNHEY, CDR2 SMNVEV (reference sequence). DNA of the CDR3: TGTGCCAGCAGTCCTCAGACAGGGGGCCAGGGTGAGCAGTTCTTC. It encodes CASSPQTGGQGEQFF.

The gene calls are TRBV2 and TRBJ1-1; 7 positions agree with TRBD1. The CDR3 totals 15 residues. Germline CDR1 SNHLY, CDR2 FYNNEI. V was clipped by 0 bases and J by 4 bases; unmatched bases: 5. CDR3 in amino acids: CASSEAGRGVTEAFF. CDR3 sequence (DNA): TGTGCCAGCAGTGAAGCCGGCAGGGGGGTCACTGAAGCTTTCTTT.

This clone was counted once. J is TRBJ2-5 and V is TRBV28; perhaps TRBD2 as D (6 bases). The V gene lost 3 bases and the J gene lost 4 bases, with 18 bases spanning the gap. The CDR3 contains 16 residues. Germline lookup yields CDR1 MDHEN and CDR2 SYDVKM. CDR3 DNA: TGTGCCAGCAGTTTTGGTCGGGGACTGGTAGCAGAGACCCAGTACTTC. As protein: CASSFGRGLVAETQYF.

This rearrangement joins TRBV18 to TRBJ2-7; 10 bases align to TRBD1. Germline CDR1 KGHSH, CDR2 LQKENI. Unmatched junction bases numbered 6, after V lost 3 bases and J lost 4 bases. The CDR3 contains 15 residues. The CDR3 sequence is CASSPLDRGRYEQYF. The CDR3 DNA is TGTGCCAGCTCACCTCTGGACAGGGGGAGGTACGAGCAGTACTTC.

The chain has TRBV7-3 and TRBJ2-3, with TRBD2 identical over 7 bases. Per germline, CDR1 SGHTA and CDR2 FQGTGA. The CDR3 runs 15 residues. J lost 2 bases, V lost 4 bases, and 6 bases had no gene match. Here the CDR3 reads CASSSGTTYTDTQYF. The CDR3 DNA follows: TGTGCCAGCAGCTCCGGGACTACCTACACAGATACGCAGTATTTT.

V usage is TRBV9 and J usage is TRBJ2-5, with TRBD1 identical over 7 bases. The CDR3 runs 15 residues. In germline, CDR1 is SGDLS, CDR2 YYNGEE. With 3 bases clipped from V and 5 bases from J, the junction kept 10 bases outside the gene matches. This CDR3 is CASSALGQALETQYF. CDR3 coding DNA: TGTGCCAGCAGCGCCCTCGGACAGGCCCTGGAGACCCAGTACTTC.

J is TRBJ1-5 and V is TRBV28; no firm D call. CDR1 is MDHEN, CDR2 SYDVKM, per germline. CDR3 length equals 16 residues. V shed 4 bases and J shed 2 bases, with 15 bases lying between them. The CDR3 region has the DNA TGTGCCAGCAGTTACTCTTCGGGAAGTGGCAATCAGCCCCAGCATTTT. Amino acid sequence: CASSYSSGSGNQPQHF.

The V and J genes are TRBV27 and TRBJ2-5; unclear D gene. CDR3 length: 15 residues. Germline lookup yields CDR1 MNHEY and CDR2 SMNVEV (reference sequence). V lost 4 bases, J lost 0 bases, and 12 bases lay in between. The CDR3 loop is CASSSSRMYQETQYF. CDR3 in DNA: TGTGCCAGCAGTTCGTCGCGAATGTACCAAGAGACCCAGTACTTC.

The chain links TRBV18 to TRBJ1-1, with D possibly matching TRBD1 (6 bases). Germline V gene lookup returns CDR1 KGHSH and CDR2 LQKENI. V dropped 3 bases and J dropped 1 base, with 9 bases sitting between them. The CDR3 is 14 residues long. CDR3 protein: CASSPTDRNTEAFF. CDR3 coding DNA: TGTGCCAGCTCACCTACGGACAGGAACACTGAAGCTTTCTTT.

The table lists this clone with a few counts. This sequence joins TRBV6-5 and TRBJ1-2; TRBD1 might be the D (5 bases). The CDR3 sequence is 15 residues long. Trimming shortened V by 2 bases and J by 6 bases, and 16 bases separated the two germline ends. Germline CDR1 and CDR2: MNHEY and SVGAGI. The CDR3 DNA reads as TGTGCCAGCAGTTACAATAGACAGAGTACAAATGGCTACACCTTC. Its translation: CASSYNRQSTNGYTF.

The chain carries TRBV4-1 and TRBJ1-2; TRBD1 aligns across 9 bases. The CDR3 is made up of 15 amino acids. The trim removed 2 bases at V and 5 bases at J, leaving 6 bases unmatched. Per germline, CDR1 MGHRA and CDR2 YSYEKL. CDR3 in amino acids: CASSQLVGTGYGYTF. DNA for the CDR3: TGCGCCAGCAGCCAATTGGTGGGGACAGGGTATGGCTACACCTTC.

Concerning this clone itself: The junction shows a germline mismatch at one end, possibly a read error. V usage is TRBV2 and J usage is TRBJ2-5; 9 bases fit TRBD2. The germline V gene has CDR1 SNHLY and CDR2 FYNNEI. This CDR3 region has 17 residues. CDR3 bases: TGTACCAGCAGTGAAGGGTTTGCGCGGGGGGGCTTAGAGACCCAGTACTTC. This sequence encodes CTSSEGFARGGLETQYF.

This clone was observed a few times. V usage is TRBV25-1 and J usage is TRBJ1-1; 7 nucleotides line up with TRBD1. Germline CDR1 and CDR2: MGHDK and SYGVNS. V shed 5 bases and J 10 bases; nucleotides not matched to a gene: 7. The CDR3 is 12 amino acids. The CDR3 loop reads CASSRTRDRAFF. CDR3 nucleotides: TGTGCCAGCAGTCGTACCCGGGACAGAGCTTTCTTT.

The V and J genes are TRBV14 and TRBJ2-7; D may be TRBD2 (5 bases). The CDR3 runs 14 residues. Trimming pared 3 bases from V and 1 base from J, leaving 10 bases between. Per the germline V gene, CDR1 is SGHDN and CDR2 is FVKESK. CDR3 sequence (DNA): TGTGCCAGCAGCCAGATCCCGGGGTCCTACGAGCAGTACGTC. Translated, it gives CASSQIPGSYEQYV.

The rearrangement links TRBV28 to TRBJ2-7; a possible D gene is TRBD2 (5 bases). The ends were cut back, 6 bases at V and 1 base at J, with 16 bases in the middle. CDR1 and CDR2 (germline): MDHEN, SYDVKM. The CDR3 sequence is 15 residues long. CDR3 in DNA: TGTGCCAGCAGGCCGGGATCCCTGGGGTCCTACGAGCAGTACTTC. Translation: CASRPGSLGSYEQYF.

The chain is built from TRBV6-6 and TRBJ2-1; 8 bases agree with TRBD1. The CDR3 extends over 14 amino acids. In germline, CDR1 is MNHNY, CDR2 SVGAGI (reference sequence). Trimming cost V 5 bases and J 0 bases; bases outside gene matches: 0. The CDR3 nucleotides are TGTGCCAGCAGTACAGGGGGCTCCTACAATGAGCAGTTCTTC. Protein sequence: CASSTGGSYNEQFF.

This clone was found once. The CDR3 reads CASSLMGGNTEAFF. CDR3 coding DNA: TGTGCCAGCAGCTTAATGGGGGGGAACACTGAAGCTTTCTTT. The genes are TRBV7-3 and TRBJ1-1; weak D call: TRBD1 (5 bases). CDR3 length: 14 residues. Trimming stripped 1 base from V and 1 base from J, with 7 bases between. Germline CDR1 SGHTA, CDR2 FQGTGA.

The chain carries TRBV29-1 and TRBJ1-1, with 10 bases fitting TRBD1. Germline-derived CDR1 and CDR2 are SQVTM and ANQGSEA. This CDR3 has 13 residues. After removal of 4 bases from V and 6 bases from J, the junction contained 5 bases not matched to a gene. The CDR3 sequence: CSVGQGAISEAFF. Written as DNA, the CDR3 is TGCAGCGTTGGACAGGGGGCGATCTCTGAAGCTTTCTTT.

The V and J genes are TRBV5-1 and TRBJ1-3; possibly TRBD1 for D (6 bases). Trimming shortened V by 4 bases and J by 0 bases, and 11 bases separated the two germline ends. The CDR3 extends over 15 amino acids. Germline values: CDR1 SGHRS, CDR2 YFSETQ. The CDR3 loop is CASSQDSLSGNTIYF. For the CDR3, the DNA is TGCGCCAGCAGCCAGGACAGCCTCTCTGGAAACACCATATATTTT. Combining the CDR3 with reference TRBV5-1 and TRBJ1-3 gives the whole variable domain KAGVTQTPRYLIKTRGQQVTLSCSPISGHRSVSWYQQTPGQGLQFLFEYFSETQRNKGNFPGRFSGRQFSNSRSEMNVSTLELGDSALYLCASSQDSLSGNTIYFGEGSWLTVV.